Below, 20 T cell receptor beta chains from the same sample are listed, as sequenced in a study of post-analysis software for immune sequencing data. TCR beta libraries were prepared from cDNA with unique molecular identifiers. TCRdb fed the PCR reads into MiXCR, producing one record per CDR3 protein. This repertoire shows hundreds of thousands of distinct CDR3 sequences, roughly three fifths found once; its top ten account for approximately 11%. Study findings and constraints: Patients carried several TRBV segments more frequently than controls did, and TRBV5-6, TRBV5-1 and TRBV20-1 were among them.

No antigen has been identified for these receptors. Source material: blood. These TCRs come from a girl aged 2 to 10 with multiple sclerosis.

The rearrangement links TRBV5-1 to TRBJ2-1; maybe TRBD1 (6 bases). Germline V gene lookup returns CDR1 SGHRS and CDR2 YFSETQ. The CDR3 has 15 amino acids. Trimming removed 0 bases at V and 4 bases at J, with 11 bases between. The CDR3 DNA reads as TGCGCCAGCAGCTTGGTCGACAGGTTTTACAATGAGCAGTTCTTC. It encodes CASSLVDRFYNEQFF.

This clonotype was seen a few times. The chain couples TRBV7-6 to TRBJ1-5; D perhaps matches TRBD1 (5 bases). This CDR3 spans 15 amino acids. V shed 1 base and J shed 3 bases, with 10 bases lying between them. Germline values: CDR1 SGHVS, CDR2 FNYEAQ. CDR3 sequence (DNA): TGTGCCAGCAGCTTAGGGGACGGCCCCAATCAGCCCCAGCATTTT. This encodes CASSLGDGPNQPQHF.

Concerning this clonotype: The junction and the germline gene differ at one end; a read error may be behind it. This chain links TRBV12-3 or TRBV12-4 with TRBJ2-2, with 11 bases fitting TRBD2. CDR3 size: 15 residues. This chain's CDR3 is CASSLAGGHTGELFF. In DNA, the CDR3 is TGTGCCAGCAGTCTAGCGGGGGGCCACACCGGGGAGCTGTTTTTT.

The V gene is TRBV29-1, the J gene TRBJ2-1; 12 bases map to TRBD2. The CDR3 loop spans 15 amino acids. V lost 8 bases to trimming and J lost 0 bases; unmatched junction nucleotides: 5. The germline gives CDR1 SQVTM, CDR2 ANQGSEA. The chain's CDR3 is CSTVTSGGSYNEQFF. The DNA for the CDR3 is TGCAGCACCGTGACTAGCGGGGGCTCCTACAATGAGCAGTTCTTC.

The gene calls are TRBV5-1 and TRBJ2-7; D perhaps matches TRBD1 (6 bases). The CDR3 is 16 residues long. The V end lost 4 bases, the J end lost 0 bases, and 17 bases lay between the germline ends. Germline V gives CDR1 SGHRS, CDR2 YFSETQ. The CDR3 sequence is CASSVGRGPSSYEQYF. The CDR3 region has the DNA TGCGCCAGCAGCGTTGGCAGGGGCCCCAGCTCCTACGAGCAGTACTTC.

This clonotype was detected only a few times. The chain links TRBV7-9 to TRBJ1-2, with D perhaps TRBD1 (6 bases). The CDR3 runs to 14 residues. V gave up 4 bases and J gave up 2 bases, with 11 bases separating them. Germline values: CDR1 SEHNR, CDR2 FQNEAQ (reference sequence). CDR3 protein: CASSSVGQNYGYTF. The CDR3, as DNA: TGTGCCAGCAGCTCCGTCGGACAGAACTATGGCTACACCTTC.

The V and J genes are TRBV27 and TRBJ2-3; 14 bases align to TRBD2. The V segment lost 6 bases and the J segment 6 bases; nucleotides outside the gene matches: 11. CDR1 is MNHEY, CDR2 SMNVEV, per germline (reference sequence). The CDR3 has 17 residues. CDR3 sequence: CASSLLGLAGGGDTQYF. DNA of the CDR3: TGTGCCAGCAGCCTCCTCGGACTAGCGGGAGGAGGGGATACGCAGTATTTT.

V usage is TRBV7-9 and J usage is TRBJ2-3, with D tentatively TRBD1 (6 bases). This CDR3 contains 15 residues. Germline V gene sequence: CDR1 SEHNR, CDR2 FQNEAQ (reference sequence). Trimming left V 2 bases short and J 2 bases short, with 11 bases between. Here the CDR3 DNA reads TGTGCCAGCAGCTTACAGGGGCATCCCACAGATACGCAGTATTTT. It is translated as CASSLQGHPTDTQYF.

The rearrangement links TRBV12-3 or TRBV12-4 to TRBJ2-7, with TRBD1 identical over 8 bases. The trim removed 4 bases at V and 3 bases at J, leaving 8 bases unmatched. CDR3 length equals 15 residues. The CDR3: CASSSPGTGYYEQYF. The CDR3 nucleotides read TGTGCCAGCAGTTCCCCCGGGACAGGCTACTACGAGCAGTACTTC.

The chain recombines TRBV29-1 with TRBJ2-1; tentative D call: TRBD2 (6 bases). Between the trimmed V and J ends, which lost 0 bases and 1 base, there was a span of 13 bases. This CDR3 has 16 amino acids. Germline V gene sequence: CDR1 SQVTM, CDR2 ANQGSEA. This CDR3 reads CSVEDLTSNSYNEQFF. The CDR3 region has the DNA TGCAGCGTTGAAGATCTCACTAGCAATTCCTACAATGAGCAGTTCTTC.

The chain joins TRBV10-2 to TRBJ2-7; 10 nucleotides align to TRBD2. The CDR3 has 14 residues. Trimming removed 5 bases from V and 3 bases from J; junction bases left unmatched: 4. CDR1 and CDR2 from the germline V gene are WSHSY and SAAADI. CDR3 residues: CASSSKREGYEQYF. Written as DNA, the CDR3 is TGCGCCAGCAGTTCGAAGCGGGAGGGCTACGAGCAGTACTTC.

The rearrangement joins TRBV10-3 to TRBJ2-7; either TRBD1 or TRBD2 may supply D (5 bases each). Per germline, CDR1 ENHRY and CDR2 SYGVKD. The germline V and J ends were trimmed by 3 bases and 2 bases, with 14 bases remaining between them. The CDR3 has 15 residues. The chain's CDR3 is CAISESGPGTYEQYF. CDR3 coding DNA: TGTGCCATCAGTGAATCGGGGCCAGGAACCTACGAGCAGTACTTC.

This clonotype has more than one count but fewer than ten. V is TRBV12-3 or TRBV12-4 and J is TRBJ2-4, with TRBD2 matching over 9 bases. V was pared by 5 bases and J by 7 bases, with 9 bases of the junction left unmatched. The CDR3 extends over 15 amino acids. CDR3: CASSPREREANIQYF. The CDR3 bases are TGTGCCAGCAGTCCACGGGAGCGGGAGGCGAACATTCAGTACTTC.

This chain uses TRBV29-1 with TRBJ2-5, with D maybe TRBD1 (5 bases). V lost 8 bases and J lost 5, with 18 bases in between. The CDR3 has 13 residues. Germline CDR1 SQVTM, CDR2 ANQGSEA. The CDR3 nucleotides are TGCAGCTCGCGGTGGGGCTTGGGGGAGACCCAGTACTTC. It translates to CSSRWGLGETQYF.

The rearrangement joins TRBV6-5 to TRBJ2-1, with 11 bases that match TRBD2. This CDR3 has 17 amino acids. Germline CDR1 MNHEY, CDR2 SVGAGI. V lost 0 bases and J lost 9; bases outside the gene matches: 10. The chain's CDR3 is CASSYSILAGVAGEQFF. Written as DNA, the CDR3 is TGTGCCAGCAGTTACTCGATACTAGCGGGAGTGGCTGGTGAGCAGTTCTTC.

CDR3: CASSLGEVAKNIQYF. DNA of the CDR3: TGCGCCAGCAGCTTGGGTGAGGTAGCCAAAAACATTCAGTACTTC. The genes are TRBV5-1 and TRBJ2-4; D call uncertain. Deletions cut 0 bases from V and 0 bases from J, with 7 bases between. Germline V CDR1 and CDR2: SGHRS, YFSETQ. CDR3 length: 15 residues.

This clonotype was detected a few times. The chain is built from TRBV15 and TRBJ2-3, with D unclear. This CDR3 contains 14 residues. With 0 bases removed from V and 3 bases from J, the gap between germline ends came to 7 bases. Per the germline V gene, CDR1 is LNHNV and CDR2 is YYDKDF (reference sequence). The CDR3 spells CATSRDSVTDTQYF. As DNA, the CDR3 is TGTGCCACCAGCAGAGATTCAGTAACAGATACGCAGTATTTT.

The chain links TRBV12-3 or TRBV12-4 to TRBJ2-3; the D gene could be TRBD1 or TRBD2 (5 bases each). The CDR3 length is 17 residues. V lost 0 bases, J lost 6 bases, and 19 bases lay in between. The CDR3 region is CASSLALNPLGTDTQYF. The DNA for the CDR3 is TGTGCCAGCAGTTTAGCGCTAAATCCCCTGGGGACGGATACGCAGTATTTT.

This clonotype has only a few counts. The rearrangement joins TRBV7-4 to TRBJ2-5; D remains unclear. The CDR3 totals 15 residues. Germline CDR1 and CDR2: SGHVT and SQSDAQ. Trimming stripped 4 bases from V and 1 base from J, with 13 bases between. The CDR3 reads CASSSNTDRQETQYF. The CDR3, as DNA: TGTGCCAGCAGCTCAAACACGGACCGCCAAGAGACCCAGTACTTC.

For this clonotype: The CDR3 carries no conserved terminal phenylalanine or tryptophan, so it likely arises from a read error. The chain uses TRBV20-1 and TRBJ2-5; TRBD2 matches 9 bases. With the DNA end fitting TRBJ2-7 better, the J assignment may be wrong. Germline V gene sequence: CDR1 DFQATT, CDR2 SNEGSKA (reference sequence). The CDR3 runs 16 residues. The CDR3, as DNA: TGCAGTGCTAGAGATGTAAGCGGGAGGCTCGACTACGAGCAGTACTGC. This encodes CSARDVSGRLDYEQYC.